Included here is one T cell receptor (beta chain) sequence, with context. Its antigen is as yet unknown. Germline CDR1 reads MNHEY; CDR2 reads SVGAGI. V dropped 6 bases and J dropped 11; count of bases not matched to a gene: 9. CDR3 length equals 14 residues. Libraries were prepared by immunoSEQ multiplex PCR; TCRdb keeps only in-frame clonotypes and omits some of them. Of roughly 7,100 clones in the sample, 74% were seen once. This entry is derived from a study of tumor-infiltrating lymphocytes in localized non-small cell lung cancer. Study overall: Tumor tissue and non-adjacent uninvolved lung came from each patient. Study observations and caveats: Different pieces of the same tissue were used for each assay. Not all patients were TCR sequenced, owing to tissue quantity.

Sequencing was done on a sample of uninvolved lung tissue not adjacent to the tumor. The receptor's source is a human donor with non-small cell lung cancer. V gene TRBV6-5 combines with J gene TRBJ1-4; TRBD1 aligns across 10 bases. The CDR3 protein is CASRHRDRGFKLFF. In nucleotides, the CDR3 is TGTGCCAGCAGACACCGGGACAGGGGATTTAAACTGTTTTTT.